The clone carrying this TCR beta chain has more than one count but fewer than ten. The data were taken from a study of identifying expanded T cells in peripheral blood. Sequencing used immunoSEQ multiplex PCR; TCRdb keeps in-frame clones, though not all of them. The top ten hold approximately 5.7% of the sample, which has about 100,000 clones, over 75% seen once. V was shortened by 8 bases and J by 1 base, with 18 bases between the two germline ends. The CDR3 totals 14 residues. Germline V gene lookup returns CDR1 GTSNPN and CDR2 SVGIG (reference sequence). The material sequenced was blood. The clonotype originates from a person between 18 and 69 years old in good health. The chain combines TRBV30 with TRBJ2-7; D might be TRBD2 (5 bases). The CDR3 nucleotides are TGTGCCAGTAGCGCTGGACGGGAATCCTACGAGCAGTACTTC. This codes for CASSAGRESYEQYF.